This TCR beta chain was sequenced in a study of blood T cell repertoires in COVID-19. The CDR3 extends over 14 amino acids. V was trimmed by 1 base and J by 1 base, leaving 10 bases between them. Germline values: CDR1 GTSNPN, CDR2 SVGIG (reference sequence). Profiling relied on immunoSEQ multiplex PCR, and the TCRdb table lists in-frame clones only, not all of them. The sample carries 380,000 or so clones, 70% to 90% recorded once. Only one count was recorded for this clone. Study members were between about 18 and 95 years old and lived in fewer than 30 US regions. This chain connects TRBV30 to TRBJ1-1, with D perhaps TRBD1 (5 bases). Sequencing was carried out using PBMCs or T cells enriched from blood (not recorded which). This sequence originates from a woman in her 30s with acute COVID-19. The CDR3 reads CAWSALTANTEAFF. CDR3 sequence (DNA): TGTGCCTGGAGTGCCCTGACAGCGAACACTGAAGCTTTCTTT.